These 10 T cell receptor beta chains were all obtained from the same sample, sequenced in a study of T cell repertoires in cytomegalovirus infection. These receptors have no identified antigens. TCRdb re-called the reads through MiXCR, storing one row per CDR3 protein. The sample has 750,000 to 950,000 distinct CDR3 sequences, 25% to 35% seen once. Sequenced material: cultured CD8+ T cells from PBMCs, taken from culture after CMV antigen stimulation. All receptors come from a human donor in good health (CMV status not recorded). Some clones in this sample may be carry-over from other donors' samples.

The table lists this clonotype with a few counts. V and J are TRBV20-1 and TRBJ1-6; D is ambiguous. The CDR3 sequence is 18 residues long. Germline assignment: CDR1 DFQATT and CDR2 SNEGSKA (reference sequence). V was clipped by 0 bases and J by 0 bases, with 15 bases between them. The CDR3 loop reads CSARDREQFSSYNSPLHF. The CDR3 coding sequence is TGCAGTGCTAGAGATAGGGAACAGTTCAGCTCCTATAATTCACCCCTCCACTTT.

The table lists this clonotype with a few counts. The J gene is TRBJ2-7, the V gene TRBV5-6; D is perhaps TRBD1 (6 bases). V was shortened by 4 bases and J by 2 bases, with 19 bases between the two germline ends. This CDR3 comprises 16 residues. Germline assignment: CDR1 SGHDT and CDR2 YYEEEE. The CDR3 DNA reads as TGTGCCAGCAGCCCGTCAAGGACAGTCAAGCCCTACGAGCAGTACTTC. This codes for CASSPSRTVKPYEQYF.

The chain uses TRBV23-1 and TRBJ2-2; no firm D call. TRBV23-1 carries the ORF label, with uncertain function. The CDR3 consists of 15 residues. Between the trimmed V and J ends, which lost 4 bases and 8 bases, there was a span of 17 bases. The DNA of the CDR3 is TGCGCCAGCAGTCGAAGACTTAAATTGGGAGGGGAGCTGTTTTTT. This gives the protein CASSRRLKLGGELFF.

This clonotype was found a few times. CDR3 protein: CASSYRDRDYSPLHF. CDR3 nucleotides: TGTGCCAGCAGTTACCGGGACAGGGACTACTCACCCCTCCACTTT. The J gene is TRBJ1-6, the V gene TRBV27; TRBD1 matches at 9 bases. Germline values: CDR1 MNHEY, CDR2 SMNVEV (reference sequence). V was pared by 4 bases and J by 10 bases, with 8 bases of the junction left unmatched. The CDR3 is 15 amino acids.

The rearrangement joins TRBV7-6 to TRBJ2-6, with D tentatively TRBD1 (5 bases). The CDR3 loop spans 19 amino acids. Germline CDR1 reads SGHVS; CDR2 reads FNYEAQ. V lost 7 bases and J 0 bases, leaving 22 bases between the germline ends. Here the CDR3 DNA reads TGTGCCAGCACCCTTCTGGGGCCTCCCTTGGACTCTGGGGCCAACGTCCTGACTTTC. Translated, it gives CASTLLGPPLDSGANVLTF.

This clonotype was counted a few times. V is TRBV7-2 and J is TRBJ2-3, with 8 bases that match TRBD1. The trim removed 2 bases at V and 2 bases at J, leaving 3 bases unmatched. The CDR3 sequence is 15 residues long. Germline V gives CDR1 SGHTA, CDR2 FQGNSA. CDR3 loop: CASSLQGAPTDTQYF. The CDR3 DNA sequence: TGTGCCAGCAGCTTACAGGGGGCCCCCACAGATACGCAGTATTTT.

In its sample, this clonotype was seen a few times. V is TRBV7-8 and J is TRBJ2-1; 9 nucleotides match TRBD2. CDR3 length: 16 residues. V shed 5 bases and J 2 bases; nucleotides not matched to a gene: 7. Germline CDR1 is SGHVS and CDR2 is FQNEAQ. As DNA, the CDR3 is TGTGCCAGCAGCCATGTCTCTAGCGGGACCTACAATGAGCAGTTCTTC. As protein: CASSHVSSGTYNEQFF. The full variable domain, its missing parts supplied by reference TRBV7-8 and TRBJ2-1, is GAGVSQSPRYKVAKRGQDVALRCDPISGHVSLFWYQQALGQGPEFLTYFQNEAQLDKSGLPSDRFFAERPEGSVSTLKIQRTQQEDSAVYLCASSHVSSGTYNEQFFGPGTRLTVL.

This clonotype was seen a few times. CDR3 protein: CASRTTGVGYGYTF. CDR3 in DNA: TGTGCCAGCAGGACGACAGGGGTGGGCTATGGCTACACCTTC. The chain employs TRBV27 and TRBJ1-2; 8 bases fit TRBD1. Trimming took 6 bases from V and 4 from J; bases not matched to a gene: 7. Germline V lookup: CDR1 MNHEY, CDR2 SMNVEV (reference sequence). The CDR3 is made up of 14 amino acids.

The chain employs TRBV12-3 or TRBV12-4 and TRBJ1-1; D gene ambiguous. This CDR3 region has 16 residues. The V gene lost 4 bases and the J gene lost 0 bases, with 15 bases spanning the gap. The CDR3 region is CASSSSSGALNTEAFF. The CDR3 nucleotides are TGTGCCAGCAGTTCGAGCTCAGGCGCTCTGAACACTGAAGCTTTCTTT.

The chain has TRBV5-1 and TRBJ2-1; D is undetermined. Germline values: CDR1 SGHRS, CDR2 YFSETQ. V was clipped by 4 bases and J by 2 bases, with 16 bases between them. CDR3 length: 16 residues. CDR3 region: CASSHPGGEPYNEQFF. The CDR3 DNA reads as TGCGCCAGCAGCCACCCAGGTGGGGAACCCTACAATGAGCAGTTCTTC.